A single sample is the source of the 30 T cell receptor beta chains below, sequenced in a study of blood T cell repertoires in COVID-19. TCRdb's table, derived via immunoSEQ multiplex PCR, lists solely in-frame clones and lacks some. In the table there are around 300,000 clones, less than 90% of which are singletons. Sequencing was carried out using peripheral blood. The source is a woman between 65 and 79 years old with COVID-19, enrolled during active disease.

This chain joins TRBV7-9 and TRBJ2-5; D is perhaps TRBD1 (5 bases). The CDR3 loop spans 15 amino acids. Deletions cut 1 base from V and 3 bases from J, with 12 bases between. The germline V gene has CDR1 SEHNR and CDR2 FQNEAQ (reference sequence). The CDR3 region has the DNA TGTGCCAGCAGCTTAGGACTCGACAGAGAAGAGACCCAGTACTTC. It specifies CASSLGLDREETQYF.

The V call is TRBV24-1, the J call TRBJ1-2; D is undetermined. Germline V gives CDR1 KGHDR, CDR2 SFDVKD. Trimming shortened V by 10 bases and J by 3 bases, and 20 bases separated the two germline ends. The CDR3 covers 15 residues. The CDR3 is CATRSGLARDYGYTF. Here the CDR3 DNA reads TGTGCCACGAGGAGCGGGCTAGCCCGAGACTATGGCTACACCTTC.

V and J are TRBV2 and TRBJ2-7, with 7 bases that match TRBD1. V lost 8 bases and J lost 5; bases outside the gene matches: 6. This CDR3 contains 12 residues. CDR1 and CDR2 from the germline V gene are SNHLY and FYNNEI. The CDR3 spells CASEGALDEQYF. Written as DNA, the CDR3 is TGTGCCAGCGAGGGGGCTCTGGACGAGCAGTACTTC.

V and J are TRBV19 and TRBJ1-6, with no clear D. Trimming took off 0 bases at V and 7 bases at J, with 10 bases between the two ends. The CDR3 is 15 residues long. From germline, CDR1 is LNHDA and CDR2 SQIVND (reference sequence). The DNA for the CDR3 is TGTGCCAGTAGTATAGATCTGAGGAGAAATTCACCCCTCCACTTT. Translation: CASSIDLRRNSPLHF.

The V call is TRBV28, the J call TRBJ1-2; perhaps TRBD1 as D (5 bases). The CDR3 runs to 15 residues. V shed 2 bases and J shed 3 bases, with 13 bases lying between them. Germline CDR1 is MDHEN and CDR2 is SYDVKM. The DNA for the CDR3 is TGTGCCAGCAGTTTACAGGGCATCTTCGACTATGGCTACACCTTC. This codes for CASSLQGIFDYGYTF.

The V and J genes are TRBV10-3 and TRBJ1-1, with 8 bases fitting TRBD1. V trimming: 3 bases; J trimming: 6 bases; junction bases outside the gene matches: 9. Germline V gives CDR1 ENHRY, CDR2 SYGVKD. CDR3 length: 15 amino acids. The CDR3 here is CAISDGYQGAAEAFF. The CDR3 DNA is TGTGCCATCAGTGACGGATACCAGGGGGCCGCTGAAGCTTTCTTT.

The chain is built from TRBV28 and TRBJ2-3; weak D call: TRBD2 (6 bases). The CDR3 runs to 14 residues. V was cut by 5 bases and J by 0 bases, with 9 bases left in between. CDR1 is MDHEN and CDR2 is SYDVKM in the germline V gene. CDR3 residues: CASSRAGSTDTQYF. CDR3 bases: TGTGCCAGCAGTCGGGCGGGAAGCACAGATACGCAGTATTTT.

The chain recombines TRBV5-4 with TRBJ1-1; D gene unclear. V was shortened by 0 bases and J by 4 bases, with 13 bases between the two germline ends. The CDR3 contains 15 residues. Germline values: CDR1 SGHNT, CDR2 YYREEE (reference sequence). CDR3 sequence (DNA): TGTGCCAGCAGCTTGGCCTCGGGGTTTGGCACTGAAGCTTTCTTT. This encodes CASSLASGFGTEAFF. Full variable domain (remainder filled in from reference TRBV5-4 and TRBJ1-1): ETGVTQSPTHLIKTRGQQVTLRCSSQSGHNTVSWYQQALGQGPQFIFQYYREEENGRGNFPPRFSGLQFPNYSSELNVNALELDDSALYLCASSLASGFGTEAFFGQGTRLTVV.

CDR3 protein: CASSHPNAVRGNTIYF. Here the CDR3 DNA reads TGTGCCAGCAGCCATCCCAATGCGGTTCGCGGAAACACCATATATTTT. The chain carries TRBV14 and TRBJ1-3, with no clear D. The CDR3 spans 16 residues. V was pared by 3 bases and J by 4 bases, with 16 bases between. The germline CDR1 and CDR2 sequences are SGHDN and FVKESK.

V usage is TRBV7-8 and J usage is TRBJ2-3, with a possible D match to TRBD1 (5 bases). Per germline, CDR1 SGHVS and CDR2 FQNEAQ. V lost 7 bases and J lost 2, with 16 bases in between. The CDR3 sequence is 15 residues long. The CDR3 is CASIRAQGPTDTQYF. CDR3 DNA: TGTGCCAGCATTCGAGCTCAGGGTCCCACAGATACGCAGTATTTT. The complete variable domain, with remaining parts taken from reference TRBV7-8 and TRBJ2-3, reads GAGVSQSPRYKVAKRGQDVALRCDPISGHVSLFWYQQALGQGPEFLTYFQNEAQLDKSGLPSDRFFAERPEGSVSTLKIQRTQQEDSAVYLCASIRAQGPTDTQYFGPGTRLTVL.

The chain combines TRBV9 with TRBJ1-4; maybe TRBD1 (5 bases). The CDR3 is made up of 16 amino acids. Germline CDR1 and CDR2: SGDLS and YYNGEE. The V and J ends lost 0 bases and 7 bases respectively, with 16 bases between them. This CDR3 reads CASSVGEWGEIEKLFF. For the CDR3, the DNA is TGTGCCAGCAGCGTAGGGGAATGGGGGGAGATTGAAAAACTGTTTTTT.

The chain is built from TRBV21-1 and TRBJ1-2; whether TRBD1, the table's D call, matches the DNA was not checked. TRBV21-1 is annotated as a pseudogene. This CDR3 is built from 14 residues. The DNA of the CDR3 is TGTGCCAGCAGCAAAGGGGCTTTCTACTATGGCTACACCTTC. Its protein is CASSKGAFYYGYTF.

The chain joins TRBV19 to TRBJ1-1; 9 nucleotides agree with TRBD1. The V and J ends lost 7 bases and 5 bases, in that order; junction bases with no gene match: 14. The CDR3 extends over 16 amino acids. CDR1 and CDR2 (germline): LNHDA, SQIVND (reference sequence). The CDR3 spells CASTTTMDRGTTEAFF. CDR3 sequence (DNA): TGTGCCAGTACCACTACAATGGACAGGGGTACGACTGAAGCTTTCTTT.

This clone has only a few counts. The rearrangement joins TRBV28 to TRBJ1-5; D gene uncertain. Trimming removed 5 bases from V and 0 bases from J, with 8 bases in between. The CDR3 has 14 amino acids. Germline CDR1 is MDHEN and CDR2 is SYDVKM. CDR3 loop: CASSRVPSNQPQHF. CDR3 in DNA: TGTGCCAGCAGTCGAGTCCCTAGCAATCAGCCCCAGCATTTT.

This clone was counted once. The CDR3 coding sequence is TGTGCCAGCAGCTTAGACCGGACAGGGAGCAATCAGCCCCAGCATTTT. Its protein is CASSLDRTGSNQPQHF. This chain connects TRBV7-2 to TRBJ1-5; 8 positions agree with TRBD1. V was clipped by 1 base and J by 1 base; unmatched bases: 3. The length of the CDR3 is 16 residues. Germline CDR1 is SGHTA and CDR2 is FQGNSA. Drawing the rest from reference TRBV7-2 and TRBJ1-5, the complete variable domain is GAGVSQSPSNKVTEKGKDVELRCDPISGHTALYWYRQSLGQGLEFLIYFQGNSAPDKSGLPSDRFSAERTGGSVSTLTIQRTQQEDSAVYLCASSLDRTGSNQPQHFGDGTRLSIL.

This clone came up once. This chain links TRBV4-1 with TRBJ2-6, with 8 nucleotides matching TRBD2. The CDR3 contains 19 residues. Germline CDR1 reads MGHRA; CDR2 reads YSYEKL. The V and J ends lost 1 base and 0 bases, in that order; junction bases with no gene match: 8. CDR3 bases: TGCGCCAGCAGCCAAGGGTTTCTAGCGGGCCGCTCTGGGGCCAACGTCCTGACTTTC. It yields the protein CASSQGFLAGRSGANVLTF.

The CDR3 is CASSQVLSGIGETQYF. CDR3 bases: TGCGCCAGCAGCCAAGTTCTTAGCGGGATCGGAGAGACCCAGTACTTC. The V gene is TRBV4-3, the J gene TRBJ2-5, with 8 nucleotides matching TRBD2. The CDR3 loop spans 16 amino acids. The J segment lost 4 bases and the V segment lost 1 base, leaving 8 bases of the junction unmatched. Germline-derived CDR1 and CDR2 are LGHNA and YSLEER.

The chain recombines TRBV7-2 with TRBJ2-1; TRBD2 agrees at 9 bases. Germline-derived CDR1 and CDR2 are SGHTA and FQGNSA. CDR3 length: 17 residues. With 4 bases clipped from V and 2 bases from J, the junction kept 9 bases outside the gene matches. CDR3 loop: CASSSAAGGLTYNEQFF. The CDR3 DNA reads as TGTGCCAGCAGCTCCGCCGCGGGGGGGCTAACCTACAATGAGCAGTTCTTC.

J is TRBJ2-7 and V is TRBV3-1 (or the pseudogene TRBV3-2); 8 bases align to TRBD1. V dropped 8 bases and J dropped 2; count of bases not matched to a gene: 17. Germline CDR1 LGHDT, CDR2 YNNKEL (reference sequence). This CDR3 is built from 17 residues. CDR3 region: CASAPPGWTGKAYEQYF. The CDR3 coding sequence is TGTGCCAGCGCCCCCCCCGGGTGGACAGGGAAGGCCTACGAGCAGTACTTC.

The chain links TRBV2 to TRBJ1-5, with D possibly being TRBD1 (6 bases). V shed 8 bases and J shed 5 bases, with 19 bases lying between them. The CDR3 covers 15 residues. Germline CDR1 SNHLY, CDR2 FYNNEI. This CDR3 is CASGLEGQLHQPQHF. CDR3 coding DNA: TGTGCCAGCGGACTTGAAGGACAGCTGCATCAGCCCCAGCATTTT.

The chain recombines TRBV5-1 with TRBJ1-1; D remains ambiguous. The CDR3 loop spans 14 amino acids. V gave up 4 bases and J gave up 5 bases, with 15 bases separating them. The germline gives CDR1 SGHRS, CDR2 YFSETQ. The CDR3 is CASSGGSPGTEAFF. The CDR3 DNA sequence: TGCGCCAGCAGCGGCGGGAGCCCCGGGACTGAAGCTTTCTTT.

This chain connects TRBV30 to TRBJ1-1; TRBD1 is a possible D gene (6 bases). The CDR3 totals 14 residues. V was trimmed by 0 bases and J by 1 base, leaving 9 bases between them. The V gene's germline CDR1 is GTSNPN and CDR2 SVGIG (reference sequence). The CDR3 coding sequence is TGTGCCTGGAGTGTTTCCAGGGGGAACACTGAAGCTTTCTTT. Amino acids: CAWSVSRGNTEAFF.

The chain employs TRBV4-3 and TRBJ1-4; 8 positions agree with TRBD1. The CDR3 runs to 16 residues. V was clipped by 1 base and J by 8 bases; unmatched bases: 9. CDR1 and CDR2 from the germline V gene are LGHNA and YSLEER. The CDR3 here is CASSQVYRTGNEKLFF. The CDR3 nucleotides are TGCGCCAGCAGCCAAGTTTACCGGACAGGGAACGAAAAACTGTTTTTT.

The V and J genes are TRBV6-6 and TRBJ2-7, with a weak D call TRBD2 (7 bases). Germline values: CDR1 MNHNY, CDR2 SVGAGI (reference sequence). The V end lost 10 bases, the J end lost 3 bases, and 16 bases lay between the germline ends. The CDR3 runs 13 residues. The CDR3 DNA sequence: TGTGCCACCTTAGGGGGGGGAAGCTACGAGCAGTACTTC. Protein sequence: CATLGGGSYEQYF.

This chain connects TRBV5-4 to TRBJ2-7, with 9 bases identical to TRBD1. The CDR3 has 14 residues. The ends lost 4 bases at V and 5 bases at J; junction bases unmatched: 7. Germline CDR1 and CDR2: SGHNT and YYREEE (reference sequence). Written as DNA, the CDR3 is TGTGCCAGCAGCACCGGGACAGGGAGAGACGAGCAGTACTTC. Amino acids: CASSTGTGRDEQYF.

The CDR3 nucleotides are TGTGCCACCAGCAGAGGAGGGGAGGGAGGGAACTATGGCTACACCTTC. Translated, it gives CATSRGGEGGNYGYTF. The chain combines TRBV15 with TRBJ1-2; possibly TRBD1 for D (5 bases). The CDR3 length is 16 residues. Trimming took off 1 base at V and 2 bases at J, with 14 bases between the two ends. Germline V gene data show CDR1 as LNHNV and CDR2 as YYDKDF (reference sequence).

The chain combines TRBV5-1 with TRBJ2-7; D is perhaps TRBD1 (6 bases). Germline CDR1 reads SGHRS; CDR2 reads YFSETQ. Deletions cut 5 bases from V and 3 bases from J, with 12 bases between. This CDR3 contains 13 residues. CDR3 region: CASRSIQGYEQYF. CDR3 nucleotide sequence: TGCGCCAGCAGATCTATACAGGGCTACGAGCAGTACTTC.

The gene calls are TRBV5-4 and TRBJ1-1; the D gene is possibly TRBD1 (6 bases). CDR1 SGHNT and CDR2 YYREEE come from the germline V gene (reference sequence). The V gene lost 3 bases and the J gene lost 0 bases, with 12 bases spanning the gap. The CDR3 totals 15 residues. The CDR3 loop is CASSSHGQMNTEAFF. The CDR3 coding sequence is TGTGCCAGCAGCTCCCACGGACAGATGAACACTGAAGCTTTCTTT.

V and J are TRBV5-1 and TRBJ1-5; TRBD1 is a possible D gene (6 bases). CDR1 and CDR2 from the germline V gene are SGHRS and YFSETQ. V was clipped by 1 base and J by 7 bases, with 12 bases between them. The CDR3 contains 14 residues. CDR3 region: CASSLKGGEQPQHF. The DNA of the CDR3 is TGCGCCAGCAGCTTGAAAGGGGGGGAACAGCCCCAGCATTTT. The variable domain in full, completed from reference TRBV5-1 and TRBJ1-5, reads KAGVTQTPRYLIKTRGQQVTLSCSPISGHRSVSWYQQTPGQGLQFLFEYFSETQRNKGNFPGRFSGRQFSNSRSEMNVSTLELGDSALYLCASSLKGGEQPQHFGDGTRLSIL.

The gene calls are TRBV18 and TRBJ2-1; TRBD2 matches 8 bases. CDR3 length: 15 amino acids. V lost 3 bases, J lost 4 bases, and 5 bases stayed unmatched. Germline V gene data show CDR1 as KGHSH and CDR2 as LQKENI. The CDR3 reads CASSPTGGDYNEQFF. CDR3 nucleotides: TGTGCCAGCTCACCCACGGGGGGGGATTACAATGAGCAGTTCTTC.